This TCR beta chain was identified during a study of blood T cell repertoires in COVID-19. Assay: immunoSEQ multiplex PCR; the TCRdb copy retains only in-frame clones and omits some. There are 250,000 to 300,000 clones in the sample; roughly 90% occur only once, and approximately 10% lies in the top ten. Per the germline V gene, CDR1 is MDHEN and CDR2 is SYDVKM. V was shortened by 7 bases and J by 6 bases, with 21 bases between the two germline ends. CDR3 length: 15 amino acids. The material sequenced was peripheral blood. This sequence originates from a woman aged 25 to 39 with COVID-19, enrolled during active disease. The J gene is TRBJ1-1, the V gene TRBV28; the D gene is possibly TRBD1 (5 bases). The CDR3 nucleotides are TGTGCCAGCACCCTTTCAGTCGCAGGGTTGGCTGAAGCTTTCTTT. It yields the protein CASTLSVAGLAEAFF.